The 30 T cell receptor beta chains given below trace back to one sample, sequenced in a study of T-cell memory formation after mild COVID-19. TCRdb reprocessed the 5' RACE reads via MiXCR and lists one record per CDR3 protein. The repertoire includes 70,000 to 95,000 distinct CDR3 sequences, over 10% of them detected once, and around two fifths sits in the top ten. The sequencing sample was made of PBMCs or a T cell subset sorted from them (not recorded which). Receptors originate from a man between 18 and 35 years old who had mild COVID-19 (a few samples of this study predate the infection). Cell type and time point are not known.

Ten or more counts support this clonotype. This rearrangement joins TRBV6-2 or TRBV6-3 to TRBJ2-1, with D uncertain. Germline CDR1 is MNHEY and CDR2 is SVGEGT. Trimming took 4 bases from V and 4 from J, leaving 11 bases between them. This CDR3 is 14 amino acids long. CDR3 protein: CASSFEPEYNEQFF. CDR3 nucleotide sequence: TGTGCCAGCAGTTTCGAACCGGAATACAATGAGCAGTTCTTC.

The J gene is TRBJ1-4, the V gene TRBV7-9; possibly TRBD1 for D (6 bases). CDR1 is SEHNR and CDR2 is FQNEAQ in the germline V gene (reference sequence). There are 15 residues in the CDR3. Trimming stripped 1 base from V and 3 bases from J, with 9 bases between. The CDR3 DNA sequence: TGTGCCAGCAGCTTAGGGGAGGGGGCTAATGAAAAACTGTTTTTT. This codes for CASSLGEGANEKLFF. The whole variable domain, remainder taken from reference TRBV7-9 and TRBJ1-4, is DTGVSQNPRHKITKRGQNVTFRCDPISEHNRLYWYRQTLGQGPEFLTYFQNEAQLEKSRLLSDRFSAERPKGSFSTLEIQRTEQGDSAMYLCASSLGEGANEKLFFGSGTQLSVL.

The chain recombines TRBV12-3 or TRBV12-4 with TRBJ2-3; D possibly corresponds to TRBD1 (6 bases). V lost 5 bases to trimming and J lost 0 bases, with 9 bases between them. This CDR3 contains 14 residues. In nucleotides, the CDR3 is TGTGCCAGCAGTACAGGGATTAGCACAGATACGCAGTATTTT. It codes for CASSTGISTDTQYF.

In its sample, this clonotype was seen a few times. This chain's CDR3 is CASSPVAGGFINEQFF. CDR3 in DNA: TGTGCCAGCAGCCCCGTAGCGGGGGGCTTCATCAATGAGCAGTTCTTC. The chain is built from TRBV9 and TRBJ2-1; 10 bases map to TRBD2. Germline V CDR1 and CDR2: SGDLS, YYNGEE. V gave up 4 bases and J gave up 6 bases; unmatched junction bases: 10. This CDR3 has 16 residues.

The chain recombines TRBV7-9 with TRBJ2-4; D possibly corresponds to TRBD1 (6 bases). V lost 4 bases, J lost 3 bases, and 10 bases lay in between. There are 14 residues in the CDR3. Germline values: CDR1 SEHNR, CDR2 FQNEAQ (reference sequence). DNA of the CDR3: TGTGCCAGCAGCTGGGGGCAGGACAAAAACATTCAGTACTTC. Translated, it gives CASSWGQDKNIQYF.

In its sample, this clonotype was seen a few times. The rearrangement uses TRBV5-1 and TRBJ1-2; tentative D call: TRBD1 (5 bases). Trimming took 0 bases from V and 0 from J, leaving 15 bases between them. CDR1 is SGHRS and CDR2 is YFSETQ in the germline V gene. The CDR3 covers 17 residues. The CDR3 DNA sequence: TGCGCCAGCAGCTTGGCCGAGGCAGGGCTAACTAACTATGGCTACACCTTC. Translating gives CASSLAEAGLTNYGYTF. The whole variable domain, remainder taken from reference TRBV5-1 and TRBJ1-2, is KAGVTQTPRYLIKTRGQQVTLSCSPISGHRSVSWYQQTPGQGLQFLFEYFSETQRNKGNFPGRFSGRQFSNSRSEMNVSTLELGDSALYLCASSLAEAGLTNYGYTFGSGTRLTVV.

This clonotype was counted only a few times. V and J are TRBV4-3 and TRBJ2-6; the D is unclear. V was clipped by 0 bases and J by 0 bases, with 6 bases between them. The CDR3 spans 16 residues. Germline V CDR1 and CDR2: LGHNA, YSLEER. The chain's CDR3 is CASSQDGSSGANVLTF. DNA for the CDR3: TGCGCCAGCAGCCAAGATGGAAGCTCTGGGGCCAACGTCCTGACTTTC.

The DNA for the CDR3 is TGTGCCAGCAGCCCTGGCGAGGTTCGGGAGACCCAGTACTTC. Amino acid sequence: CASSPGEVRETQYF. This chain joins TRBV7-2 and TRBJ2-5, with D uncertain. Trimming left V 5 bases short and J 5 bases short, with 15 bases between. The CDR3 runs to 14 residues. In germline, CDR1 is SGHTA, CDR2 FQGNSA.

This clonotype was seen a handful of times. V usage is TRBV6-2 or TRBV6-3 and J usage is TRBJ2-7, with D possibly matching TRBD1 (5 bases). The CDR3 is 13 amino acids. The germline V gene encodes CDR1 MNHEY and CDR2 SVGEGT. Trimming pared 5 bases from V and 2 bases from J, leaving 10 bases between. The CDR3 is CASSIAGTYEQYV. The DNA for the CDR3 is TGTGCCAGCAGTATCGCAGGGACCTACGAGCAGTACGTC.

The genes are TRBV5-1 and TRBJ1-2; a possible D gene is TRBD1 (5 bases). The V end lost 3 bases, the J end lost 8 bases, and 20 bases lay between the germline ends. CDR3 size: 15 residues. Germline-derived CDR1 and CDR2 are SGHRS and YFSETQ. This chain's CDR3 is CASSSPGPPRRGYTF. The CDR3 DNA reads TGCGCCAGCAGCTCCCCAGGGCCCCCGCGTCGGGGCTACACCTTC.

V gene TRBV12-3 or TRBV12-4 combines with J gene TRBJ2-3; 9 bases agree with TRBD2. V lost 3 bases to trimming and J lost 2 bases; unmatched junction nucleotides: 3. This CDR3 contains 15 residues. The CDR3 DNA reads TGTGCCAGCAGTTTTAGCGGGGGAAACACAGATACGCAGTATTTT. Encoded protein: CASSFSGGNTDTQYF.

V is TRBV10-3 and J is TRBJ2-7, with D unresolved. V shed 4 bases and J shed 4 bases, with 14 bases lying between them. In germline, CDR1 is ENHRY, CDR2 SYGVKD. The CDR3 totals 14 residues. The CDR3 sequence: CAISGRYPWYEQYF. The CDR3 bases are TGTGCCATCAGTGGAAGGTATCCTTGGTACGAGCAGTACTTC.

This clonotype was recorded a few times. The chain uses TRBV12-3 or TRBV12-4 and TRBJ1-3; unclear D gene. Trimming took off 8 bases at V and 0 bases at J, with 11 bases between the two ends. The CDR3 is 14 residues long. The CDR3 sequence is CASPLDFSGNTIYF. DNA for the CDR3: TGTGCCAGCCCCTTGGACTTCTCTGGAAACACCATATATTTT.

This clonotype has a handful of counts. The rearrangement uses TRBV9 and TRBJ2-3; the D is unclear. The CDR3 spans 15 residues. The V gene's germline CDR1 is SGDLS and CDR2 YYNGEE. V dropped 2 bases and J dropped 4 bases, with 14 bases sitting between them. The CDR3 DNA is TGTGCCAGCAGCGTCGGAGCTGTGGATCCAGATACGCAGTATTTT. Translating gives CASSVGAVDPDTQYF.

This clonotype was found a few times. The chain employs TRBV6-6 and TRBJ2-1; the D gene is possibly TRBD2 (7 bases). CDR3 length: 15 residues. CDR1 is MNHNY and CDR2 is SVGAGI in the germline V gene (reference sequence). V was pared by 7 bases and J by 7 bases, with 20 bases between. CDR3 sequence (DNA): TGTGCCAGCATTAGGGAGGGGGGGCCCAGAAATGAGCAGTTCTTC. Protein sequence: CASIREGGPRNEQFF.

This sequence joins TRBV7-8 and TRBJ2-1; D remains unclear. V was pared by 4 bases and J by 6 bases, with 16 bases between. The CDR3 totals 15 residues. Germline loops: CDR1 SGHVS, CDR2 FQNEAQ. The CDR3 protein is CASSSRVLAGNEQFF. CDR3 DNA: TGTGCCAGCAGCTCCCGGGTCCTGGCTGGCAATGAGCAGTTCTTC.

This chain uses TRBV6-2 or TRBV6-3 with TRBJ1-5; the D gene is possibly TRBD1 (5 bases). The V gene lost 0 bases and the J gene lost 5 bases, with 26 bases spanning the gap. CDR3 length: 20 residues. Looked up from germline, CDR1 is MNHEY and CDR2 is SVGEGT. DNA for the CDR3: TGTGCCAGCAGTTACTCGATTTGGGACTCCACTGGTGAGAATGATCAGCCCCAGCATTTT. This gives the protein CASSYSIWDSTGENDQPQHF.

This clonotype appeared a few times. The chain employs TRBV4-1 and TRBJ1-4, with D uncertain. Germline V lookup: CDR1 MGHRA, CDR2 YSYEKL. CDR3 length: 14 amino acids. Trimming stripped 3 bases from V and 3 bases from J, with 8 bases between. In nucleotides, the CDR3 is TGCGCCAGCAGCCATCAGGTGGCTAATGAAAAACTGTTTTTT. It translates to CASSHQVANEKLFF.

J is TRBJ2-5 and V is TRBV7-8, with 10 bases matching TRBD1. The trim removed 5 bases at V and 0 bases at J, leaving 27 bases unmatched. This CDR3 is 23 amino acids long. Germline V gene data show CDR1 as SGHVS and CDR2 as FQNEAQ. This CDR3 is CASSPLTGGWNSPNNQYQETQYF. CDR3 DNA: TGTGCCAGCAGCCCTCTGACAGGGGGCTGGAATAGCCCAAATAACCAGTACCAAGAGACCCAGTACTTC.

The chain uses TRBV27 and TRBJ2-7; D is ambiguous. The CDR3 length is 8 residues. Germline CDR1 reads MNHEY; CDR2 reads SMNVEV (reference sequence). CDR3 amino acids: CGLGEQYV. In DNA, the CDR3 is TGTGGGCTAGGCGAGCAGTACGTC.

The chain couples TRBV4-2 to TRBJ1-2, with D hard to call. V gave up 1 base and J gave up 2 bases, with 11 bases separating them. The germline CDR1 and CDR2 sequences are LGHNA and YNFKEQ. The CDR3 is made up of 15 amino acids. The CDR3 nucleotides are TGTGCCAGCAGCCAAGTGGCAGCGGTCAACTATGGCTACACCTTC. It is translated as CASSQVAAVNYGYTF.

The rearrangement links TRBV11-3 to TRBJ2-3; TRBD2 aligns across 10 bases. The germline gives CDR1 SGHNT, CDR2 YENEEA. V lost 6 bases to trimming and J lost 1 base; unmatched junction nucleotides: 4. The CDR3 consists of 15 residues. The CDR3 DNA reads as TGTGCCAGCAGGCACGGGACTAGCGGCACAGATACGCAGTATTTT. It codes for CASRHGTSGTDTQYF.

This chain uses TRBV11-2 with TRBJ1-2; no clear D gene. This CDR3 spans 14 amino acids. CDR1 is SGHAT and CDR2 is FQNNGV in the germline V gene. Trimming pared 2 bases from V and 4 bases from J, leaving 11 bases between. DNA for the CDR3: TGTGCCAGCAGCTTACCCCCGGCGACCTATGGCTACACCTTC. This codes for CASSLPPATYGYTF.

The chain carries TRBV6-2 or TRBV6-3 and TRBJ1-2; TRBD1 aligns across 7 bases. The CDR3 is 17 amino acids. Germline-derived CDR1 and CDR2 are MNHEY and SVGEGT. The junction had 11 bases not matched to a gene; V was cut back by 2 bases and J by 2 bases. The chain's CDR3 is CASSYAGTATANYGYTF. In nucleotides, the CDR3 is TGTGCCAGCAGTTACGCCGGGACAGCAACTGCCAACTATGGCTACACCTTC.

This clonotype was seen a few times. The V and J genes are TRBV28 and TRBJ2-2, with D unclear. The CDR3 has 18 amino acids. Germline loops: CDR1 MDHEN, CDR2 SYDVKM. Trimming took 2 bases from V and 1 from J, leaving 17 bases between them. The CDR3 sequence: CASSLNVVAGENTGELFF. The CDR3 DNA reads as TGTGCCAGCAGTTTAAATGTAGTAGCAGGAGAGAACACCGGGGAGCTGTTTTTT. The full variable domain, in which reference TRBV28 and TRBJ2-2 provide the parts outside the CDR3, is DVKVTQSSRYLVKRTGEKVFLECVQDMDHENMFWYRQDPGLGLRLIYFSYDVKMKEKGDIPEGYSVSREKKERFSLILESASTNQTSMYLCASSLNVVAGENTGELFFGEGSRLTVL.

There are a few counts of this clonotype. V gene TRBV20-1 combines with J gene TRBJ2-5; 7 bases agree with TRBD2. V lost 3 bases and J lost 0; bases outside the gene matches: 1. CDR3 length equals 13 residues. Per germline, CDR1 DFQATT and CDR2 SNEGSKA (reference sequence). CDR3 DNA sequence: TGCAGTGCTAGCGGGGGGAACCAAGAGACCCAGTACTTC. The encoded protein is CSASGGNQETQYF.

CDR3 coding DNA: TGTGCCAGCAGTTTCGGGGACAGGCTGGCCGAGCAGTACGTC. Amino acid sequence: CASSFGDRLAEQYV. This chain links TRBV28 with TRBJ2-7; 8 positions agree with TRBD1. The V gene's germline CDR1 is MDHEN and CDR2 SYDVKM. Trimming cost V 3 bases and J 6 bases; bases outside gene matches: 7. This CDR3 comprises 14 residues.

Ten or more counts support this clonotype. The rearrangement uses TRBV9 and TRBJ2-1; tentative D call: TRBD2 (5 bases). The CDR3 runs to 15 residues. Germline V gene sequence: CDR1 SGDLS, CDR2 YYNGEE. V lost 0 bases to trimming and J lost 5 bases, with 12 bases between them. The CDR3 protein is CASSVEASPNNEQFF. CDR3 DNA: TGTGCCAGCAGCGTAGAGGCTAGCCCGAACAATGAGCAGTTCTTC.

J is TRBJ2-1 and V is TRBV15; 7 bases align to TRBD1. The CDR3 has 12 amino acids. V shed 6 bases and J 7 bases; nucleotides not matched to a gene: 3. CDR1 is LNHNV, CDR2 YYDKDF, per germline (reference sequence). The CDR3 loop reads CATRDRVNEQFF. CDR3 DNA: TGTGCCACCAGAGACAGGGTGAATGAGCAGTTCTTC.

This clonotype turned up a few times. The chain carries TRBV24-1 and TRBJ2-3; no firm D call. In germline, CDR1 is KGHDR, CDR2 SFDVKD. Trimming stripped 1 base from V and 0 bases from J, with 1 base between. The CDR3 spans 13 residues. DNA for the CDR3: TGTGCCACCAGTGATTTTAGCACAGATACGCAGTATTTT. This translates into CATSDFSTDTQYF.